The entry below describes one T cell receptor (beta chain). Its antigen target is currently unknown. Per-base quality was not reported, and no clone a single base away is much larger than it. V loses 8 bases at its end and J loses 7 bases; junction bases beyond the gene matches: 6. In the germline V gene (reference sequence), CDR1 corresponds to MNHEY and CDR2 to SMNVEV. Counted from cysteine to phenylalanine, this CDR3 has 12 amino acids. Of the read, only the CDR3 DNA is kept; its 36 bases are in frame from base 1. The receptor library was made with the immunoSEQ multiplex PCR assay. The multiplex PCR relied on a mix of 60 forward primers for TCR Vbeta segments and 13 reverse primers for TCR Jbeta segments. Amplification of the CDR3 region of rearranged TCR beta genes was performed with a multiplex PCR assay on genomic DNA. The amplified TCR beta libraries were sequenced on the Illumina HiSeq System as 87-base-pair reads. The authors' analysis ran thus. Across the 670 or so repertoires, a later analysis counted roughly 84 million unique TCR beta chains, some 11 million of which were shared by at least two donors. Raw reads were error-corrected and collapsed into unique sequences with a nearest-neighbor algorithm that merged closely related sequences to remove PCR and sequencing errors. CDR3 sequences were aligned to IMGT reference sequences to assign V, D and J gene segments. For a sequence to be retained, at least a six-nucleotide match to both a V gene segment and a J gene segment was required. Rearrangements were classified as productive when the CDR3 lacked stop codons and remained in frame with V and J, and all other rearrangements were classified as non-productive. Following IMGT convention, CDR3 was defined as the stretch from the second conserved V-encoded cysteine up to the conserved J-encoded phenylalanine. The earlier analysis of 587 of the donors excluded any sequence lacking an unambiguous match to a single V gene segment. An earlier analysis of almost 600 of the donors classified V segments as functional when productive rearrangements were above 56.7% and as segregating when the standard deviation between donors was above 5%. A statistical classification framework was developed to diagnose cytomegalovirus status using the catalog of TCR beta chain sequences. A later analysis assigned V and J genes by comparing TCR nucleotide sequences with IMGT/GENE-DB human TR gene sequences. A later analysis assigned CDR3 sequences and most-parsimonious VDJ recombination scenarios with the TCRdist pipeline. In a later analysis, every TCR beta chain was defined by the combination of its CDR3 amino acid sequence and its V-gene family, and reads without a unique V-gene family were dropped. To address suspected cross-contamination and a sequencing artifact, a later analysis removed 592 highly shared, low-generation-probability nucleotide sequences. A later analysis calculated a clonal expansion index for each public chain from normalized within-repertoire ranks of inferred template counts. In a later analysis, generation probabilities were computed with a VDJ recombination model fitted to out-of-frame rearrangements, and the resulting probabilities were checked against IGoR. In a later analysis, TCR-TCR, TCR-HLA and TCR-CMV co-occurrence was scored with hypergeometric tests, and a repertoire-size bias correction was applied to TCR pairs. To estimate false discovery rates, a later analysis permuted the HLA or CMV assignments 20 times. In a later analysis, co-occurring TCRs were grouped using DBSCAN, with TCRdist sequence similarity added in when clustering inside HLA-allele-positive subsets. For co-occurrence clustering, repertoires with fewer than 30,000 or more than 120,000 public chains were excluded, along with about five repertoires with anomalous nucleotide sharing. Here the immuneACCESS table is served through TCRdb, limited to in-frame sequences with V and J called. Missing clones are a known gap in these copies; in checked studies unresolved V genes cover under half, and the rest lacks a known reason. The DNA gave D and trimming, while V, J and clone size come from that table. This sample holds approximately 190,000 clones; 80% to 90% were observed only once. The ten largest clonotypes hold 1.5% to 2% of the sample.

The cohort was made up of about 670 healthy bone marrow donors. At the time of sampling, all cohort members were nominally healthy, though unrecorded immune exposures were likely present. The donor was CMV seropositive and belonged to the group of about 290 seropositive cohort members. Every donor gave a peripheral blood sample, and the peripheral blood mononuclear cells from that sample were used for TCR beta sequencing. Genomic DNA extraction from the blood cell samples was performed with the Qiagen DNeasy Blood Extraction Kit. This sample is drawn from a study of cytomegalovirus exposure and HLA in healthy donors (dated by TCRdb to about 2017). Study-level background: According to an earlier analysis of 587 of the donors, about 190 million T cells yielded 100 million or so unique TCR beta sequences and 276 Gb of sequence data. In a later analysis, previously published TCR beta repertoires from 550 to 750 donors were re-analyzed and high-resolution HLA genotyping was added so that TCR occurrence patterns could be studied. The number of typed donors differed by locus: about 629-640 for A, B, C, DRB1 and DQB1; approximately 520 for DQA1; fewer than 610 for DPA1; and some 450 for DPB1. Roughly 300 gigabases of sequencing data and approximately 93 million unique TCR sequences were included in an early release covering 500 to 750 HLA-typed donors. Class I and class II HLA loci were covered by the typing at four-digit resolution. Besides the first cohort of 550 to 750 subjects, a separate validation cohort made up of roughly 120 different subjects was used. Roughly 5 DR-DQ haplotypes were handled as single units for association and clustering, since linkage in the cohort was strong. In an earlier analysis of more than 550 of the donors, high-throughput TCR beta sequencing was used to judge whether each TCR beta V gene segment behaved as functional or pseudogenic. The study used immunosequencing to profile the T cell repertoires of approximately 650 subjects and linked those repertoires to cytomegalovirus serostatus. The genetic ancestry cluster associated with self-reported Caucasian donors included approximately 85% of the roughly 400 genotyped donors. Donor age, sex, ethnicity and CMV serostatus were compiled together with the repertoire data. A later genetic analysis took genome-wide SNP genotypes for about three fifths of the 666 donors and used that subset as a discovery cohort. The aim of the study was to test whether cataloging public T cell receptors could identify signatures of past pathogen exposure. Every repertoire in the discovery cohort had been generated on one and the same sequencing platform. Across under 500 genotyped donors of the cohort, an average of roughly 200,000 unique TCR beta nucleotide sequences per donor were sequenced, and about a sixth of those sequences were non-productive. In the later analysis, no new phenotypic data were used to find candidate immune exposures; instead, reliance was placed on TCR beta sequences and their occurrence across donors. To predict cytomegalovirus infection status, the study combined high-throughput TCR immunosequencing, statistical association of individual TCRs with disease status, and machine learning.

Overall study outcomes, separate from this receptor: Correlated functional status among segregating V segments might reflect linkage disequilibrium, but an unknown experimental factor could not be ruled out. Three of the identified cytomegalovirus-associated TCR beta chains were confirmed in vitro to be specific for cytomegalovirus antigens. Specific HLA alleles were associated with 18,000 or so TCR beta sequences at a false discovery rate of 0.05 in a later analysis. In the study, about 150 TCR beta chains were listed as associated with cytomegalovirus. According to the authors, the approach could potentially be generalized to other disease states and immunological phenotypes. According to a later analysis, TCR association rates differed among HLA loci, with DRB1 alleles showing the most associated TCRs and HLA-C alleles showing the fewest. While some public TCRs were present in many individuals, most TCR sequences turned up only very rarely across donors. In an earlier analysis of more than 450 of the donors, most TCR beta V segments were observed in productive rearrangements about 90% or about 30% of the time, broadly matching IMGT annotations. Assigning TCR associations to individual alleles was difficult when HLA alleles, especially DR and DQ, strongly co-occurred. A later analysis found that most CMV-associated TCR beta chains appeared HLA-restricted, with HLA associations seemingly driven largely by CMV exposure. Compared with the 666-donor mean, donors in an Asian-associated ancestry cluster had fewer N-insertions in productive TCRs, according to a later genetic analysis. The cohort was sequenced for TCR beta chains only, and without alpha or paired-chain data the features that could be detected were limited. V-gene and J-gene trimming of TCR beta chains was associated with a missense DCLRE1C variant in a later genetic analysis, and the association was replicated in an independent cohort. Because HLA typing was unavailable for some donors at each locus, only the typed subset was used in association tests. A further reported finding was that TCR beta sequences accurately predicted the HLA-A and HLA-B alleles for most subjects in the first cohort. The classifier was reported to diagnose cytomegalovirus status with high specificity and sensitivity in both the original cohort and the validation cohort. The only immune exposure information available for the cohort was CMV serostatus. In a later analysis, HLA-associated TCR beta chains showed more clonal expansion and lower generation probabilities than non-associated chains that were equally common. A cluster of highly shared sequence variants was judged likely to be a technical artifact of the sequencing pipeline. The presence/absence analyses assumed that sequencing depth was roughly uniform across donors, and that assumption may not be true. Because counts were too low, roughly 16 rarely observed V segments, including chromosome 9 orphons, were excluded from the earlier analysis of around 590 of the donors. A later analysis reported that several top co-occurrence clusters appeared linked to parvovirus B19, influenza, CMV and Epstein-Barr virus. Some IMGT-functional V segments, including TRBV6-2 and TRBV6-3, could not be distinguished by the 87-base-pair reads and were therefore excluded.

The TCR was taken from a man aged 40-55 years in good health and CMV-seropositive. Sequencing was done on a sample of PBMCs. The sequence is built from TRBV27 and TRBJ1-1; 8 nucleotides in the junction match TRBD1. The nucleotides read TGTGCCAGCCGACAGGGGATGTATGAAGCTTTCTTT. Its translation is CASRQGMYEAFF.